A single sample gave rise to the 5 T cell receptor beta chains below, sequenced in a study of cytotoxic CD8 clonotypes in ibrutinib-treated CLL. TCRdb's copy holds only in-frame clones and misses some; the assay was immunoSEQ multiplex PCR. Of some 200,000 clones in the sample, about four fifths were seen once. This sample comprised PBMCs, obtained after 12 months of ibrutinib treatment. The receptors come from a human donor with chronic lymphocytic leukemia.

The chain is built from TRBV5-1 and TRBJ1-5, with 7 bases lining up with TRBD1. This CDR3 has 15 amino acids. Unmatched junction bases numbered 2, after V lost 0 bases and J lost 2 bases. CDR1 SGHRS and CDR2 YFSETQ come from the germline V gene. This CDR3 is CASSLGGQGNQPQHF. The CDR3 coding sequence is TGCGCCAGCAGCTTGGGAGGACAGGGCAATCAGCCCCAGCATTTT. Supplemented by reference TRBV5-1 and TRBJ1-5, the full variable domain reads KAGVTQTPRYLIKTRGQQVTLSCSPISGHRSVSWYQQTPGQGLQFLFEYFSETQRNKGNFPGRFSGRQFSNSRSEMNVSTLELGDSALYLCASSLGGQGNQPQHFGDGTRLSIL.

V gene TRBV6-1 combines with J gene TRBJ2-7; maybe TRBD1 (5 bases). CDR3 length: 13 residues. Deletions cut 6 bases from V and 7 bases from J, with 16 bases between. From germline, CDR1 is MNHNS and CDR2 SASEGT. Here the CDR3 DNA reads TGTGCCAGCAGGTTGGTAGGGGTCGAAGAGCAGTACTTC. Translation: CASRLVGVEEQYF.

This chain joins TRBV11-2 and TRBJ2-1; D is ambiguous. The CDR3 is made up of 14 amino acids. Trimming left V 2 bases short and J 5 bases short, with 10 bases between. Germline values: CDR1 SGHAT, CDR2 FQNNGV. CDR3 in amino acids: CASSLTLPDNEQFF. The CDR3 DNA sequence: TGTGCCAGCAGCTTAACGCTCCCGGACAATGAGCAGTTCTTC. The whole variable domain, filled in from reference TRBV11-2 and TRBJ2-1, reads EAGVAQSPRYKIIEKRQSVAFWCNPISGHATLYWYQQILGQGPKLLIQFQNNGVVDDSQLPKDRFSAERLKGVDSTLKIQPAKLEDSAVYLCASSLTLPDNEQFFGPGTRLTVL.

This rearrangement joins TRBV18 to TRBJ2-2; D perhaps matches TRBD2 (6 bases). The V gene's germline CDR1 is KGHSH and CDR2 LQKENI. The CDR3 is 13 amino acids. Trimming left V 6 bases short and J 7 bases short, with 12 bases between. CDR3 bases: TGTGCCAGCTCGGTAGCGACTAGCGGGGAGCTGTTTTTT. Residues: CASSVATSGELFF. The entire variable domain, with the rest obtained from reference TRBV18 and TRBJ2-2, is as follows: NAGVMQNPRHLVRRRGQEARLRCSPMKGHSHVYWYRQLPEEGLKFMVYLQKENIIDESGMPKERFSAEFPKEGPSILRIQQVVRGDSAAYFCASSVATSGELFFGEGSRLTVL.

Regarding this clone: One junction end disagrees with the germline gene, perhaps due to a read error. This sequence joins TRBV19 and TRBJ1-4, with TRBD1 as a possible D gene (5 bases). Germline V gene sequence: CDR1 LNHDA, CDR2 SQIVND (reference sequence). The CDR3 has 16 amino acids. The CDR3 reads CASSIKTGWGNVKLFF. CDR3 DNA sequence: TGTGCCAGTAGTATTAAAACAGGATGGGGAAATGTAAAACTGTTTTTT.